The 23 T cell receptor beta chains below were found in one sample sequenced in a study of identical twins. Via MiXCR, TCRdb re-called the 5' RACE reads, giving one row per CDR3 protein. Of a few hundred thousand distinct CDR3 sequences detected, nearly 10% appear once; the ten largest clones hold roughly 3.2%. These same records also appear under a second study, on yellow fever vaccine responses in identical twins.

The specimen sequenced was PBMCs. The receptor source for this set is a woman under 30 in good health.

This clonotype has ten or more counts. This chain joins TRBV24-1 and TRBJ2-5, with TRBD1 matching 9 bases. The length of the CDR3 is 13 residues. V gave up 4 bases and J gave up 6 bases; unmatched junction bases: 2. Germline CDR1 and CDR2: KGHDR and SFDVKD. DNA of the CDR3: TGTGCCACCAGTGAGGACAGGGGAAAGACCCAGTACTTC. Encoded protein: CATSEDRGKTQYF.

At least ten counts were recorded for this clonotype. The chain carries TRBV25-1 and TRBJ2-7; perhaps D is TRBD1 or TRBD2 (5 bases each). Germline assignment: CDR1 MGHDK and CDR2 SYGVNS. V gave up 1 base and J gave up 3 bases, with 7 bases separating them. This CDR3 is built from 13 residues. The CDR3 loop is CASSELGDYEQYF. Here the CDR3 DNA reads TGTGCCAGCAGTGAATTGGGGGACTACGAGCAGTACTTC.

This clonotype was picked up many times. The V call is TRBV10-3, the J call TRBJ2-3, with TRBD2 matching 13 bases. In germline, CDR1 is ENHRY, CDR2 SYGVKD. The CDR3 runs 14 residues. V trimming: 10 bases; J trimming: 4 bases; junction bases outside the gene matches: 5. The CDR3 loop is CATRTSGSSDTQYF. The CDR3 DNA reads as TGTGCCACCCGGACTAGCGGGAGCTCAGATACGCAGTATTTT.

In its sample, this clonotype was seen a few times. The CDR3, as DNA: TGTGCCAGCTCAGTTATGGGCAGCCAAGAGACCCAGTACTTC. Protein sequence: CASSVMGSQETQYF. The J gene is TRBJ2-5, the V gene TRBV6-2 or TRBV6-3, with D unclear. Germline assignment: CDR1 MNHEY and CDR2 SVGEGT. Deletions cut 8 bases from V and 1 base from J, with 14 bases between. The CDR3 consists of 14 residues.

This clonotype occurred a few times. Here the CDR3 reads CASSPKLQGNEQFF. The CDR3 DNA sequence: TGTGCCAGCAGCCCGAAACTACAGGGAAATGAGCAGTTCTTC. The chain links TRBV7-2 to TRBJ2-1; a possible D gene is TRBD1 (6 bases). The CDR3 extends over 14 amino acids. With 5 bases removed from V and 7 bases from J, the gap between germline ends came to 15 bases. Germline V gene data show CDR1 as SGHTA and CDR2 as FQGNSA. The full variable domain, in which reference TRBV7-2 and TRBJ2-1 provide the parts outside the CDR3, is GAGVSQSPSNKVTEKGKDVELRCDPISGHTALYWYRQSLGQGLEFLIYFQGNSAPDKSGLPSDRFSAERTGGSVSTLTIQRTQQEDSAVYLCASSPKLQGNEQFFGPGTRLTVL.

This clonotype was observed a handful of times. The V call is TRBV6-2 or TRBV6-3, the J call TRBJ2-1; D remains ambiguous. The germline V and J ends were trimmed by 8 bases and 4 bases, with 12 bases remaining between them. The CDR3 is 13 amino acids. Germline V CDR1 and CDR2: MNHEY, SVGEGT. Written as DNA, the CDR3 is TGTGCCAGCGGGGTGCAGATATACAATGAGCAGTTCTTC. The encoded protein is CASGVQIYNEQFF.

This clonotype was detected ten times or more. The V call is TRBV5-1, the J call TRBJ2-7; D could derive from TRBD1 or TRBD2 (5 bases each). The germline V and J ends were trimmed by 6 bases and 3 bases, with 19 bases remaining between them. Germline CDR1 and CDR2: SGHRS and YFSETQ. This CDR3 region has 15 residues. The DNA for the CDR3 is TGCGCCAGCACCAAAGAACCGGGACCGAACTACGAGCAGTACTTC. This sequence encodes CASTKEPGPNYEQYF.

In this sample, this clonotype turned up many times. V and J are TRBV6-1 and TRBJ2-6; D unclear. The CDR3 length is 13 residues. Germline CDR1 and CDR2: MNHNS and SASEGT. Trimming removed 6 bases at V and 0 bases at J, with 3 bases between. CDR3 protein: CASRPSGANVLTF. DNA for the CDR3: TGTGCCAGCAGACCCTCTGGGGCCAACGTCCTGACTTTC.

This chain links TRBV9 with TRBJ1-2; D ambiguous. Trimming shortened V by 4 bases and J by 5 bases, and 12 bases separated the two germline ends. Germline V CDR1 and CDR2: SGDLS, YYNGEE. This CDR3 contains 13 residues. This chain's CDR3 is CASSTLGGYGYTF. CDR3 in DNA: TGTGCCAGCAGCACACTGGGAGGATATGGCTACACCTTC.

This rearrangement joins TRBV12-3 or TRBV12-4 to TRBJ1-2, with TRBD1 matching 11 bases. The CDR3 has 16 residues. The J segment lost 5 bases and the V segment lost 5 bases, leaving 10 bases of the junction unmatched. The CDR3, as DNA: TGTGCCAGCAGTGATGGCGGGACAGGGGGAGTTTATGGCTACACCTTC. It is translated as CASSDGGTGGVYGYTF.

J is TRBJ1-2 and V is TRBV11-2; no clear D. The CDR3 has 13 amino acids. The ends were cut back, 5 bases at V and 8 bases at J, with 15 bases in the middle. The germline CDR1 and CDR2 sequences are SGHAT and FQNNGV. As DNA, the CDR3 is TGTGCCAGCAGCCCTACGGGGTTTCGGGGCTACACCTTC. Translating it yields CASSPTGFRGYTF.

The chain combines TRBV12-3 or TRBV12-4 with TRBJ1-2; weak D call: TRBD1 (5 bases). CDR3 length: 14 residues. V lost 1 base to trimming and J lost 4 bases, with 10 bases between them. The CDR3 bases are TGTGCCAGCAGTTTAGGGAGGAGGGGCTATGGCTACACCTTC. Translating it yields CASSLGRRGYGYTF.

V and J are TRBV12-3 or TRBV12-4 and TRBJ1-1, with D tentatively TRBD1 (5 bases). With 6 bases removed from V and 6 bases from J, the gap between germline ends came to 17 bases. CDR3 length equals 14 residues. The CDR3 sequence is CASSPGLQGAEAFF. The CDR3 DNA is TGTGCCAGCAGCCCGGGACTTCAAGGAGCTGAAGCTTTCTTT.

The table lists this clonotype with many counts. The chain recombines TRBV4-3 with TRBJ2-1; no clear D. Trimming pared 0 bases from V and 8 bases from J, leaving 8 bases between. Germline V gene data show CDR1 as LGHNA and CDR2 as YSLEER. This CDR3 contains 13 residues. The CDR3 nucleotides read TGCGCCAGCAGCCAAGATATGAGAGATGAGCAGTTCTTC. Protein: CASSQDMRDEQFF.

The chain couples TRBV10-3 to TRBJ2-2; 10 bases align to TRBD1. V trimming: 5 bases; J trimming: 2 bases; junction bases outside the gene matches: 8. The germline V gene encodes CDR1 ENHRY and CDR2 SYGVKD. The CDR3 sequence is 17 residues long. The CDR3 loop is CAISFPGQGINTGELFF. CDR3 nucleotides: TGTGCCATCAGTTTTCCGGGACAGGGGATTAACACCGGGGAGCTGTTTTTT.

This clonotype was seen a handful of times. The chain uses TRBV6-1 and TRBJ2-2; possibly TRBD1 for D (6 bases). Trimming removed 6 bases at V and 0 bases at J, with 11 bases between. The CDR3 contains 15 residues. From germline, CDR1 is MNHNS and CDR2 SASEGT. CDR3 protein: CASRADRSNTGELFF. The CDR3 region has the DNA TGTGCCAGCAGGGCAGACAGGTCGAACACCGGGGAGCTGTTTTTT.

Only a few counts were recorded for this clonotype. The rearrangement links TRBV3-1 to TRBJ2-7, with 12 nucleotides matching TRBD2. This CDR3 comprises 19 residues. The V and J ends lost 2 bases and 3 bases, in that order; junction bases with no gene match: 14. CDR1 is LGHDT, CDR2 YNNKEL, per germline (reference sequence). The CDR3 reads CASSQRLAGGPKRDYEQYF. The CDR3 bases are TGTGCCAGCAGCCAAAGGCTAGCGGGAGGGCCGAAAAGGGACTACGAGCAGTACTTC.

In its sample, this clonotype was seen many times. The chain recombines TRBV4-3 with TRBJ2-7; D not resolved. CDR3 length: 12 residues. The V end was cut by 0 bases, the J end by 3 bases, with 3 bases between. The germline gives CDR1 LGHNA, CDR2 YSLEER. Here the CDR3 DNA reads TGCGCCAGCAGCCAAGAAGACTACGAGCAGTACTTC. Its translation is CASSQEDYEQYF.

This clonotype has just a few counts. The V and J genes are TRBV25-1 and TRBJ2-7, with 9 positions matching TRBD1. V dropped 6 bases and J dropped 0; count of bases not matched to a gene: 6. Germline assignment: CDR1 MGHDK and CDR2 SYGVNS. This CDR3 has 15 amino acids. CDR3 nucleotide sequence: TGTGCCAGCAGGAGGGGACAGGGTCCCTCCTACGAGCAGTACTTC. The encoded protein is CASRRGQGPSYEQYF.

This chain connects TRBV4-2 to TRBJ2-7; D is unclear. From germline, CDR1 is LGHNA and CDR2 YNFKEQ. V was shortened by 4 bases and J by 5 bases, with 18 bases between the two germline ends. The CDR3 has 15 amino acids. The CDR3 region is CASSLATQSSNEQYF. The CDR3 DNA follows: TGTGCCAGCAGCCTCGCGACACAGTCTTCGAACGAGCAGTACTTC.

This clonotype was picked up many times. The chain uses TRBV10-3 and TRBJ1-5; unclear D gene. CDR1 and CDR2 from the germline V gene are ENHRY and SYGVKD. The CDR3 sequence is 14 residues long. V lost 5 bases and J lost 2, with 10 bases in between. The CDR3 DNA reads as TGTGCCATCAGTCCTACTGGTGGCAATCAGCCCCAGCATTTT. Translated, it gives CAISPTGGNQPQHF.

This CDR3 is CSVLAGGYEQYF. DNA of the CDR3: TGCAGCGTTCTAGCGGGAGGCTACGAGCAGTACTTC. The rearrangement uses TRBV29-1 and TRBJ2-7; 11 nucleotides agree with TRBD2. CDR1 is SQVTM and CDR2 is ANQGSEA in the germline V gene. This CDR3 comprises 12 residues. J lost 3 bases, V lost 5 bases, and 0 bases had no gene match.

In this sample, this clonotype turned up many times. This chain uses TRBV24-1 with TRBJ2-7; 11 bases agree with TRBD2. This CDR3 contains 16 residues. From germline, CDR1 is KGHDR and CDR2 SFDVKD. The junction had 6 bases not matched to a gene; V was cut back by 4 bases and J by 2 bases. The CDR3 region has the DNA TGTGCCACCAGTGACCCAGGACTAGCGGGTACCTACGAGCAGTACTTC. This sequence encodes CATSDPGLAGTYEQYF.